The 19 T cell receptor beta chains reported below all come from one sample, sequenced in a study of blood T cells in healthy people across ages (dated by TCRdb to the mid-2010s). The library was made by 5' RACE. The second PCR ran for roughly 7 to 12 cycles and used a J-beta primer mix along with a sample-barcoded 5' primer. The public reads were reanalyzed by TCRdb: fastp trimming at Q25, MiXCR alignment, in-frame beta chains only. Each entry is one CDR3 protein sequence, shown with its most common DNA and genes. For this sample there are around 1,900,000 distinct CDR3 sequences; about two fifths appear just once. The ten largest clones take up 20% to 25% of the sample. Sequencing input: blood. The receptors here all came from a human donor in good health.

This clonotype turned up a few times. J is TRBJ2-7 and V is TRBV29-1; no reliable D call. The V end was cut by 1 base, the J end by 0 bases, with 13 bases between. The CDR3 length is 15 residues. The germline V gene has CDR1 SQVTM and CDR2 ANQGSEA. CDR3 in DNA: TGCAGCGTTGAAGTGAGAAATTCCCTCTCCTACGAGCAGTACTTC. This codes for CSVEVRNSLSYEQYF.

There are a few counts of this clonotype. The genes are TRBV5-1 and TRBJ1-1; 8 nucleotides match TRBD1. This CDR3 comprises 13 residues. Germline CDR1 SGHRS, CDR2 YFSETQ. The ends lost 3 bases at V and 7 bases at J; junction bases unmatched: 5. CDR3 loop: CASSWGTGSEAFF. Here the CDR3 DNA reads TGCGCCAGCAGCTGGGGGACAGGTAGTGAAGCTTTCTTT.

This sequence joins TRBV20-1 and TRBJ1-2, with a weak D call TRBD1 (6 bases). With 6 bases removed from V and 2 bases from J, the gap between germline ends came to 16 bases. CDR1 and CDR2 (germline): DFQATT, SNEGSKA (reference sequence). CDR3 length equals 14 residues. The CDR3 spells CSALDSSINYGYTF. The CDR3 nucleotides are TGCAGTGCCCTGGACAGTTCCATAAACTATGGCTACACCTTC.

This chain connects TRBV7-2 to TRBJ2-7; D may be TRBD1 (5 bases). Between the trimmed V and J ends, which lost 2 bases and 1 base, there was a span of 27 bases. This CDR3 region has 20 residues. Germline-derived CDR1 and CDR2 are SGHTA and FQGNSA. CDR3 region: CASSLFFSRRGAGTSYEQYF. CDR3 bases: TGTGCCAGCAGCTTATTCTTTTCTCGACGTGGGGCAGGCACTTCCTACGAGCAGTACTTC.

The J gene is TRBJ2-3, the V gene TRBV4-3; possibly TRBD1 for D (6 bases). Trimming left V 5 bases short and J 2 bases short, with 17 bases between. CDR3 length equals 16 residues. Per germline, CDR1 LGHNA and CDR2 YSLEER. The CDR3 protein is CASSASTGSYTDTQYF. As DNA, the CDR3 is TGCGCCAGCAGCGCAAGTACAGGGAGCTACACAGATACGCAGTATTTT.

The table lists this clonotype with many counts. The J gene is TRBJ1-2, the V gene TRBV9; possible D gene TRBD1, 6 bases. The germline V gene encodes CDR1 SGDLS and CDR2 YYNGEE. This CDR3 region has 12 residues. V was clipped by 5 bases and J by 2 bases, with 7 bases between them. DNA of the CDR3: TGTGCCAGCAGGGGGGCGAACTATGGCTACACCTTC. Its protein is CASRGANYGYTF. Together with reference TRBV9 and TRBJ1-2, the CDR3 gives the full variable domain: DSGVTQTPKHLITATGQRVTLRCSPRSGDLSVYWYQQSLDQGLQFLIQYYNGEERAKGNILERFSAQQFPDLHSELNLSSLELGDSALYFCASRGANYGYTFGSGTRLTVV.

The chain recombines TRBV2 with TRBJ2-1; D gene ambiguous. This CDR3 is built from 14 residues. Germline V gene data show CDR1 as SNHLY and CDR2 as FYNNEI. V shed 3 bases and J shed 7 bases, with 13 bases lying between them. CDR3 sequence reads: CASSEASMRNEQFF. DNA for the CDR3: TGTGCCAGCAGTGAGGCGTCTATGAGGAATGAGCAGTTCTTC. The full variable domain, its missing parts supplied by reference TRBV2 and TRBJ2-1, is EPEVTQTPSHQVTQMGQEVILRCVPISNHLYFYWYRQILGQKVEFLVSFYNNEISEKSEIFDDQFSVERPDGSNFTLKIRSTKLEDSAMYFCASSEASMRNEQFFGPGTRLTVL.

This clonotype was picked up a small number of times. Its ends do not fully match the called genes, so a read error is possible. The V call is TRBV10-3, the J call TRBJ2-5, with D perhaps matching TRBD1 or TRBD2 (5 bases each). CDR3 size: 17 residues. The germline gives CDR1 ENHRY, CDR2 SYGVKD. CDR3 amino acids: CAVSESGTVPTQETQYF. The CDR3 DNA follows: TGTGCCGTCAGTGAGTCCGGGACCGTCCCTACTCAAGAGACCCAGTACTTC.

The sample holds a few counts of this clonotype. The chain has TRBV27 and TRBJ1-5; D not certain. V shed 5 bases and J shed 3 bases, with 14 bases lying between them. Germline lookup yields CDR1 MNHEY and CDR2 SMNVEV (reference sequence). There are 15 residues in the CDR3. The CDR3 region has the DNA TGTGCCAGCAGTCCTTCCGACGGCTACAATCAGCCCCAGCATTTT. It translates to CASSPSDGYNQPQHF.

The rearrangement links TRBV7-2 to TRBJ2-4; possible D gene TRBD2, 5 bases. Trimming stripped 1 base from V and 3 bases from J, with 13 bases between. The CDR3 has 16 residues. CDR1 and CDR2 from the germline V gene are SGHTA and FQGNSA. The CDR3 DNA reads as TGTGCCAGCAGCTTAGGAGCGGAAGAGGGCAAAAACATTCAGTACTTC. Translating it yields CASSLGAEEGKNIQYF.

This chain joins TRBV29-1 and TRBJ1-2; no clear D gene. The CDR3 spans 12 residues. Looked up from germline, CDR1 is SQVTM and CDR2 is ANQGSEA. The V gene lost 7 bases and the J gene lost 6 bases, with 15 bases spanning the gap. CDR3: CSASRRQDGYTF. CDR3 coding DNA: TGCAGCGCCTCGCGGAGGCAGGATGGCTACACCTTC.

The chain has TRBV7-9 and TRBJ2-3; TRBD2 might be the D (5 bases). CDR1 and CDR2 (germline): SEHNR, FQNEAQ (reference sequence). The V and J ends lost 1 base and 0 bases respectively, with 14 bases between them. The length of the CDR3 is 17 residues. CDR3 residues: CASSLVVEDLSTDTQYF. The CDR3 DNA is TGTGCCAGCAGCTTAGTTGTGGAGGACTTGAGCACAGATACGCAGTATTTT. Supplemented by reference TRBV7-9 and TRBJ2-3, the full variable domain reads DTGVSQNPRHKITKRGQNVTFRCDPISEHNRLYWYRQTLGQGPEFLTYFQNEAQLEKSRLLSDRFSAERPKGSFSTLEIQRTEQGDSAMYLCASSLVVEDLSTDTQYFGPGTRLTVL.

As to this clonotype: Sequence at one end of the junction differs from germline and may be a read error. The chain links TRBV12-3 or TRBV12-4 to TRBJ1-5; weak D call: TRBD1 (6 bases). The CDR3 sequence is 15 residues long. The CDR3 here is CTSSLGQGVDQPQHF. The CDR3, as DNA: TGTACCAGCAGTTTGGGACAAGGGGTTGATCAGCCCCAGCATTTT.

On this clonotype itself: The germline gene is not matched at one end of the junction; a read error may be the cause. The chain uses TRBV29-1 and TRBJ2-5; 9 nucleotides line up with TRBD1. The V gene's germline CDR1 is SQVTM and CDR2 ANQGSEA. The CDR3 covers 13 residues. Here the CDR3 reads CGVDRGGQETQYF. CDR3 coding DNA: TGCGGCGTGGACAGGGGAGGACAAGAGACCCAGTACTTC.

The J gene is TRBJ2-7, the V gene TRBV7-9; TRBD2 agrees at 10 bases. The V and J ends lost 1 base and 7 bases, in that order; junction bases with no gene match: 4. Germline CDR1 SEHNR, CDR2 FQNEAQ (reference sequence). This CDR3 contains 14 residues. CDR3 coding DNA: TGTGCCAGCAGCTTAGGTGGACTAGCGGCAGAGCAGTACTTC. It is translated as CASSLGGLAAEQYF.

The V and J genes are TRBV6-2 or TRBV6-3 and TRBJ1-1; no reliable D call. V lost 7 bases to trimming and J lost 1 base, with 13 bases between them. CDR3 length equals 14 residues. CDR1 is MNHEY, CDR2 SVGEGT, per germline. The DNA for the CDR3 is TGTGCCAGCACCGCCAGAGTTCCGAACACTGAAGCTTTCTTT. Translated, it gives CASTARVPNTEAFF.

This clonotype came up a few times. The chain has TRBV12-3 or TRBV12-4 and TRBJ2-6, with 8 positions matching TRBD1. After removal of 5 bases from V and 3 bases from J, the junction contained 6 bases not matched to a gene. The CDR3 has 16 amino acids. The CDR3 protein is CASSPNRGDGANVLTF. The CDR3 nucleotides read TGTGCCAGCAGTCCGAACAGGGGGGATGGGGCCAACGTCCTGACTTTC.

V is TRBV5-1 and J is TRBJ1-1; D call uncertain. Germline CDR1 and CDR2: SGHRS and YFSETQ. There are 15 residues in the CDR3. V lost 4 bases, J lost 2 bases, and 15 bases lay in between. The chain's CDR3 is CASSVVHSGNTEAFF. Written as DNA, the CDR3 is TGCGCCAGCAGCGTCGTACACAGTGGTAACACTGAAGCTTTCTTT. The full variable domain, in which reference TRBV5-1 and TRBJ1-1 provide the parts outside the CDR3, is KAGVTQTPRYLIKTRGQQVTLSCSPISGHRSVSWYQQTPGQGLQFLFEYFSETQRNKGNFPGRFSGRQFSNSRSEMNVSTLELGDSALYLCASSVVHSGNTEAFFGQGTRLTVV.

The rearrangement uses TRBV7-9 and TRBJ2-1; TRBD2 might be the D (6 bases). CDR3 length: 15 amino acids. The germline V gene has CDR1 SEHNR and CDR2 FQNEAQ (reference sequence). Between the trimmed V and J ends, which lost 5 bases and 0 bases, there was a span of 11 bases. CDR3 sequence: CASSRLGSSYNEQFF. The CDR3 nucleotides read TGTGCCAGCAGCCGGCTCGGGAGCTCCTACAATGAGCAGTTCTTC.